What follows are 9 T cell receptor beta chains derived from one specimen sequenced in a study of PD-1 blockade in classical Hodgkin lymphoma. Time point defined: cycle 4 day 1 (C4D1), after five to seven weeks of nivolumab. Relapses following autologous stem cell transplantation were seen in all patients, with brentuximab vedotin exposure varying. Some clones are missing from TCRdb's copy, which holds only in-frame ones; the method was immunoSEQ multiplex PCR. The data show 100,000 or so clones, under 95% seen once. This specimen consisted of peripheral blood mononuclear cells (PBMCs), obtained before the fourth cycle of nivolumab. Receptors originate from a human donor with classical Hodgkin lymphoma.

J is TRBJ2-1 and V is TRBV27; weak D call: TRBD2 (5 bases). This CDR3 contains 14 residues. V was cut by 7 bases and J by 7 bases, with 17 bases left in between. Germline V gives CDR1 MNHEY, CDR2 SMNVEV (reference sequence). The CDR3 sequence is CASTPIGGPNEQFF. The DNA for the CDR3 is TGTGCCAGCACCCCCATCGGCGGGCCGAATGAGCAGTTCTTC.

The rearrangement joins TRBV28 to TRBJ1-5, with 7 nucleotides matching TRBD1. The germline V gene encodes CDR1 MDHEN and CDR2 SYDVKM. The CDR3 runs to 14 residues. The ends lost 8 bases at V and 7 bases at J; junction bases unmatched: 11. The CDR3 here is CASVARGIRQPQHF. The CDR3 DNA reads TGTGCCAGCGTTGCCAGGGGGATTAGACAGCCCCAGCATTTT.

The chain joins TRBV7-6 to TRBJ2-5, with unresolved D. Germline V gene data show CDR1 as SGHVS and CDR2 as FNYEAQ. The CDR3 runs to 13 residues. Between the trimmed V and J ends, which lost 3 bases and 5 bases, there was a span of 10 bases. Written as DNA, the CDR3 is TGTGCCAGCAGCTTCTACCCCGGGGAGACCCAGTACTTC. Its translation is CASSFYPGETQYF.

This chain links TRBV27 with TRBJ2-1, with 10 bases lining up with TRBD2. The V gene's germline CDR1 is MNHEY and CDR2 SMNVEV (reference sequence). The CDR3 spans 13 residues. Unmatched junction bases numbered 5, after V lost 8 bases and J lost 7 bases. The CDR3 loop is CASGLAEGNEQFF. In nucleotides, the CDR3 is TGTGCCAGCGGACTAGCGGAGGGTAATGAGCAGTTCTTC.

Remarks on this clone: It is unclear where the CDR3 begins or ends on the DNA, so no DNA is shown, and the CDR3 is as TCRdb lists it. The chain links TRBV4-1 to TRBJ2-2; the DNA was not compared with TRBD2, the D call given in the table. Germline CDR1 reads MGHRA; CDR2 reads YSYEKL. 14 amino acids form the CDR3, both terminal residues included. CDR3 sequence reads: CASSQDFGAGELFF.

The V and J genes are TRBV4-1 and TRBJ2-7, with 8 bases fitting TRBD2. Germline assignment: CDR1 MGHRA and CDR2 YSYEKL. J lost 3 bases, V lost 3 bases, and 16 bases had no gene match. The CDR3 loop spans 18 amino acids. The CDR3 loop reads CASSQAGGFSIARYEQYF. The CDR3 nucleotides are TGCGCCAGCAGCCAGGCGGGGGGCTTTAGTATCGCCCGCTACGAGCAGTACTTC.

Comments on this clone: The junction departs from the called germline gene at one end, perhaps through a read error. The J gene is TRBJ1-1, the V gene TRBV7-7, with D possibly TRBD1 on 5 matching bases. The CDR3 covers 15 residues. Germline V gene lookup returns CDR1 SSHAT and CDR2 FNYEAQ (reference sequence). The CDR3 is CASRLMAQGNTEAFF. For the CDR3, the DNA is TGTGCTAGCAGACTCATGGCCCAGGGGAACACTGAAGCTTTCTTT. Full variable domain (rest looked up from reference TRBV7-7 and TRBJ1-1): GAGVSQSPRYKVTKRGQDVTLRCDPISSHATLYWYQQALGQGPEFLTYFNYEAQPDKSGLPSDRFSAERPEGSISTLTIQRTEQRDSAMYRCASRLMAQGNTEAFFGQGTRLTVV.

This clone has just one count. The chain combines TRBV19 with TRBJ1-2, with TRBD1 matching 7 bases. V was clipped by 9 bases and J by 8 bases; unmatched bases: 12. Per the germline V gene, CDR1 is LNHDA and CDR2 is SQIVND (reference sequence). The CDR3 has 13 amino acids. CDR3 in DNA: TGTGCCAGCAAGACAGGGTTTGTATACGGCTACACCTTC. It yields the protein CASKTGFVYGYTF. Variable domain in full (rest from reference TRBV19 and TRBJ1-2): DGGITQSPKYLFRKEGQNVTLSCEQNLNHDAMYWYRQDPGQGLRLIYYSQIVNDFQKGDIAEGYSVSREKKESFPLTVTSAQKNPTAFYLCASKTGFVYGYTFGSGTRLTVV.

The rearrangement uses TRBV7-9 and TRBJ1-5; no clear D. CDR3 length: 16 amino acids. V lost 2 bases and J lost 6, with 17 bases in between. Germline V gives CDR1 SEHNR, CDR2 FQNEAQ (reference sequence). CDR3 bases: TGTGCCAGCAGCTTACCGCCGACGCTAACGCCTCAGCCCCAGCATTTT. Its protein is CASSLPPTLTPQPQHF.